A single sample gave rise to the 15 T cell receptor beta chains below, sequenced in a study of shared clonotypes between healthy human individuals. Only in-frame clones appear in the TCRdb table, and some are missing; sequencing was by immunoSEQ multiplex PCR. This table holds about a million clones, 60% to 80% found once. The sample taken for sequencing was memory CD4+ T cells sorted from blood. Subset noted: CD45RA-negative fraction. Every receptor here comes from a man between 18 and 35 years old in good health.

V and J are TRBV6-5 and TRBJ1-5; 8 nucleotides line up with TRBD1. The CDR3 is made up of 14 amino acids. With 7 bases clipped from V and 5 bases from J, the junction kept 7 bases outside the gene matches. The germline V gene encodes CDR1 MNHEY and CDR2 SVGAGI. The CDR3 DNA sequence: TGTGCCAGCAAACGACAGGGGAGGCATCAGCCCCAGCATTTT. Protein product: CASKRQGRHQPQHF.

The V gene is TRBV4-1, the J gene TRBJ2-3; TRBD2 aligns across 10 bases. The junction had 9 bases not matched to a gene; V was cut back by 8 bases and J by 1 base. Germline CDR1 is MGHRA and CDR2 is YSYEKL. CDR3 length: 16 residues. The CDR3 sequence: CASGPGLAGGTDTQYF. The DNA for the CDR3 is TGCGCCAGCGGACCCGGGCTAGCGGGGGGCACAGATACGCAGTATTTT.

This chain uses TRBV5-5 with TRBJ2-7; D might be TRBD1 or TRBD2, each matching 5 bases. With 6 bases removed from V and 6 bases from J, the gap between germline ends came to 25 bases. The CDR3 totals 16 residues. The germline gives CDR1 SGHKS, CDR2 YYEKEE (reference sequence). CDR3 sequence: CASTPGGRSSPREQYF. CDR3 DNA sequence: TGTGCCAGCACCCCTGGGGGTAGGTCCTCTCCCCGCGAGCAGTACTTC.

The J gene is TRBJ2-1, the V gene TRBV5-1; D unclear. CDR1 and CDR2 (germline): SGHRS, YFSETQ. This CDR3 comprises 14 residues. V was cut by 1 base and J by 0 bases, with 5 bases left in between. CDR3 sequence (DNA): TGCGCCAGCAGCTTGTTCAGCTCCTACAATGAGCAGTTCTTC. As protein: CASSLFSSYNEQFF.

CDR3 bases: TGTGCCAGCAGCTCCCGTAGCAGTGTGCAGTACTTC. Translation: CASSSRSSVQYF. This chain uses TRBV7-2 with TRBJ2-7; D is uncertain. The CDR3 is 12 residues long. Trimming cost V 4 bases and J 9 bases, with 13 bases left between them. CDR1 SGHTA and CDR2 FQGNSA come from the germline V gene.

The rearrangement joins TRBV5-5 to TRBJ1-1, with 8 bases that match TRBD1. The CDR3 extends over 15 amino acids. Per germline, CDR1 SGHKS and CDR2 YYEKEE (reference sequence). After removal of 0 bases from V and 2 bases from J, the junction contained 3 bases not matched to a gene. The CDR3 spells CASSLVDRANTEAFF. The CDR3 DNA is TGTGCCAGCAGCTTGGTGGACAGGGCTAACACTGAAGCTTTCTTT.

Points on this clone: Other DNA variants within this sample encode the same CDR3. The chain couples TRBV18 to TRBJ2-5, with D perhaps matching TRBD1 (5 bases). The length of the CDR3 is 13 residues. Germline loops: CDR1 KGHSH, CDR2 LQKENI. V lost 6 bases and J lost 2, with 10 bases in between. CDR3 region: CASSPGQQETQYF. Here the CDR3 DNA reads TGTGCCAGCTCCCCCGGACAACAAGAGACCCAGTACTTC.

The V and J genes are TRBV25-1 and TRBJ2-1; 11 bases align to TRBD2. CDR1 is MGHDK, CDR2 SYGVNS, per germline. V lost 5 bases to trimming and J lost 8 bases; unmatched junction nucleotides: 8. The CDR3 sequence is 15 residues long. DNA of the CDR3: TGTGCCAGCAGTCATAGCGGGAGGGCTATTCATGAGCAGTTCTTC. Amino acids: CASSHSGRAIHEQFF.

The CDR3 protein is CASSHPPGTSGGPEIQETQYF. CDR3 in DNA: TGCGCCAGCAGCCATCCTCCGGGGACTAGCGGGGGCCCGGAGATCCAAGAGACCCAGTACTTC. This chain connects TRBV4-1 to TRBJ2-5, with TRBD2 identical over 14 bases. J gave up 1 base and V 3 bases, and 16 bases lay outside the gene matches. There are 21 residues in the CDR3. CDR1 is MGHRA and CDR2 is YSYEKL in the germline V gene.

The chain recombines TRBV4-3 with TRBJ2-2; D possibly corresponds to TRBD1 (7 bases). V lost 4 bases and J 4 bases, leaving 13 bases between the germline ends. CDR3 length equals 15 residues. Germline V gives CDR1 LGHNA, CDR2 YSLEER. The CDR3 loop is CASSPHRGGTGELFF. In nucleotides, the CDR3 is TGCGCCAGCAGCCCCCACAGGGGAGGCACCGGGGAGCTGTTTTTT.

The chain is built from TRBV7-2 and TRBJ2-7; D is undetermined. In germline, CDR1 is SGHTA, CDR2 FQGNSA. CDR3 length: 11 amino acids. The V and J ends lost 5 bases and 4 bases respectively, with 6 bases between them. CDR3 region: CASSRDYEQYF. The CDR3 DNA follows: TGTGCCAGCAGCAGGGATTACGAGCAGTACTTC.

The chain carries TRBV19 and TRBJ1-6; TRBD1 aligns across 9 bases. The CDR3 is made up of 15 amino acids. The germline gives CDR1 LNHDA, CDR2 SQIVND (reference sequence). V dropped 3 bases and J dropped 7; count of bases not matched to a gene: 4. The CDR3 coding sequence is TGTGCCAGTAGTATGGGACAGGGTGTGAATTCACCCCTCCACTTT. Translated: CASSMGQGVNSPLHF.

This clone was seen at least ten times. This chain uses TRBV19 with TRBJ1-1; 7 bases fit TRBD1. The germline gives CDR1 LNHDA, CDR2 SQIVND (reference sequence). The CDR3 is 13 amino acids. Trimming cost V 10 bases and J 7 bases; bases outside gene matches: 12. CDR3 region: CATFKGARGEAFF. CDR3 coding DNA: TGTGCCACTTTCAAGGGGGCTCGGGGTGAAGCTTTCTTT. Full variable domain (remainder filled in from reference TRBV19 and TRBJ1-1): DGGITQSPKYLFRKEGQNVTLSCEQNLNHDAMYWYRQDPGQGLRLIYYSQIVNDFQKGDIAEGYSVSREKKESFPLTVTSAQKNPTAFYLCATFKGARGEAFFGQGTRLTVV.

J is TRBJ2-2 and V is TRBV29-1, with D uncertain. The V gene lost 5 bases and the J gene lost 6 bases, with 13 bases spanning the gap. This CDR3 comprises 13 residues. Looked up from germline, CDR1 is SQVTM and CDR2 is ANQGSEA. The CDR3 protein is CSVWGLSAGELFF. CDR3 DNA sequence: TGCAGCGTTTGGGGTTTGAGTGCCGGGGAGCTGTTTTTT.

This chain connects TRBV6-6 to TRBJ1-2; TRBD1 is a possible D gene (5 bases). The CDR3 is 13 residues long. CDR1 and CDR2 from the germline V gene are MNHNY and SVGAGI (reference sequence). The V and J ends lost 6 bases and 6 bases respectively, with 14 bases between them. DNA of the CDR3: TGTGCCAGCAGCCCCGACAGCTTACATGGCTACACCTTC. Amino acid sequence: CASSPDSLHGYTF.